This entry lists 28 T cell receptor beta chains sequenced from one sample in a study of cytomegalovirus exposure and HLA in healthy donors. The PCR made use of 60 Vbeta and 13 Jbeta primers. Only in-frame clones appear in the TCRdb table, and some are missing; sequencing was by immunoSEQ multiplex PCR. This repertoire shows 90,000 to 120,000 clones, roughly 80% found once; its top ten account for around 5.1%. The specimen sequenced was PBMCs. The receptors stem from a female donor in good health and CMV-seropositive.

The CDR3 protein is CASSPIPEDLKKQYF. The CDR3 DNA reads TGCGCCAGCAGCCCGATTCCCGAGGACTTAAAGAAGCAGTACTTC. V is TRBV5-1 and J is TRBJ2-4, with a possible D match to TRBD2 (5 bases). Trimming removed 4 bases at V and 13 bases at J, with 24 bases between. CDR1 SGHRS and CDR2 YFSETQ come from the germline V gene. This CDR3 is built from 15 residues.

The chain employs TRBV5-1 and TRBJ2-5; 10 bases are shared with TRBD2. The germline gives CDR1 SGHRS, CDR2 YFSETQ. J gave up 1 base and V 7 bases, and 4 bases lay outside the gene matches. This CDR3 contains 14 residues. The DNA for the CDR3 is TGCGCCAGCGCGAGGACTAGCGGCCAAGAGACCCAGTACTTC. It is translated as CASARTSGQETQYF.

As for this clone: Other DNA sequences within the sample encode an identical CDR3. The genes are TRBV5-1 and TRBJ1-3; D is unresolved. This CDR3 has 15 residues. Germline lookup yields CDR1 SGHRS and CDR2 YFSETQ. V lost 0 bases and J lost 2, with 9 bases in between. CDR3 DNA sequence: TGCGCCAGCAGCTTGGCAGGAGGCGCTGGAAACACCATATATTTT. It specifies CASSLAGGAGNTIYF.

This clone has only a few counts. The chain links TRBV2 to TRBJ1-1, with 9 bases lining up with TRBD1. The CDR3 runs to 15 residues. Germline values: CDR1 SNHLY, CDR2 FYNNEI. V lost 5 bases, J lost 9 bases, and 13 bases stayed unmatched. The DNA for the CDR3 is TGTGCCAGCAGTCCAGAGGGTCACGGGACAGGGCAAGCTTTCTTT. Its protein product is CASSPEGHGTGQAFF.

Regarding this clone: At one end the junction does not follow the germline gene, possibly because of a read error. In DNA form, the CDR3 reads TGTGCCAGCAGTTTAGACGGGAGGGTAGATACGCAGTATTTT. Translating gives CASSLDGRVDTQYF. The rearrangement links TRBV7-6 to TRBJ2-3, with 8 bases matching TRBD2. CDR3 length equals 14 residues. Germline-derived CDR1 and CDR2 are SGHVS and FNYEAQ.

The chain employs TRBV19 and TRBJ1-1, with D possibly matching TRBD1 (5 bases). Germline V gene data show CDR1 as LNHDA and CDR2 as SQIVND (reference sequence). V was cut by 6 bases and J by 10 bases, with 27 bases left in between. CDR3 length equals 16 residues. The CDR3 loop is CASSKPRDRGRSRAFF. DNA of the CDR3: TGTGCCAGTAGCAAACCTCGGGACCGAGGGAGGTCGCGAGCTTTCTTT. The variable domain in full, with the rest retrieved from reference TRBV19 and TRBJ1-1, is DGGITQSPKYLFRKEGQNVTLSCEQNLNHDAMYWYRQDPGQGLRLIYYSQIVNDFQKGDIAEGYSVSREKKESFPLTVTSAQKNPTAFYLCASSKPRDRGRSRAFFGQGTRLTVV.

This chain links TRBV30 with TRBJ1-2; D might be TRBD1 (5 bases). The CDR3 loop spans 14 amino acids. Germline assignment: CDR1 GTSNPN and CDR2 SVGIG (reference sequence). V lost 0 bases to trimming and J lost 0 bases, with 8 bases between them. This chain's CDR3 is CAWSVGGSNYGYTF. For the CDR3, the DNA is TGTGCCTGGAGTGTCGGGGGTTCTAACTATGGCTACACCTTC. Together with reference TRBV30 and TRBJ1-2, the CDR3 gives the full variable domain: SQTIHQWPATLVQPVGSPLSLECTVEGTSNPNLYWYRQAAGRGLQLLFYSVGIGQISSEVPQNLSASRPQDRQFILSSKKLLLSDSGFYLCAWSVGGSNYGYTFGSGTRLTVV.

CDR3: CASSQGTDSSYEQYF. CDR3 nucleotide sequence: TGTGCCAGCAGCCAAGGGACCGACAGCTCCTACGAGCAGTACTTC. V usage is TRBV4-2 and J usage is TRBJ2-7; perhaps TRBD1 as D (5 bases). The CDR3 runs to 15 residues. Trimming took 1 base from V and 0 from J, leaving 10 bases between them. Germline V gene sequence: CDR1 LGHNA, CDR2 YNFKEQ.

The chain has TRBV5-4 and TRBJ2-2; 7 bases line up with TRBD2. V trimming: 0 bases; J trimming: 6 bases; junction bases outside the gene matches: 2. The V gene's germline CDR1 is SGHNT and CDR2 YYREEE (reference sequence). This CDR3 has 14 amino acids. CDR3 sequence: CASSLGLAAGELFF. In nucleotides, the CDR3 is TGTGCCAGCAGCTTGGGGCTAGCGGCCGGGGAGCTGTTTTTT.

This sequence joins TRBV6-4 and TRBJ2-5; 9 bases match TRBD1. The better agreement between TRBJ2-7 and the DNA end casts doubt on the J call. Germline CDR1 is MRHNA and CDR2 is SNTAGT. The CDR3 loop spans 14 amino acids. The CDR3 spells CASRCRDRAYEQYF. The CDR3 DNA is TGTGCCAGCAGATGCCGGGACAGGGCGTACGAGCAGTACTTC.

The V call is TRBV7-9, the J call TRBJ2-7, with 13 bases fitting TRBD2. Looked up from germline, CDR1 is SEHNR and CDR2 is FQNEAQ (reference sequence). The trim removed 3 bases at V and 3 bases at J, leaving 5 bases unmatched. The CDR3 sequence is 16 residues long. CDR3 nucleotides: TGTGCCAGCAGCTTTTATGGGACTAGCGGGGACTACGAGCAGTACTTC. Residues: CASSFYGTSGDYEQYF.

The rearrangement joins TRBV7-3 to TRBJ1-1, with D uncertain. With 2 bases removed from V and 0 bases from J, the gap between germline ends came to 7 bases. This CDR3 region has 14 residues. Germline CDR1 SGHTA, CDR2 FQGTGA. CDR3 region: CASSLFPVNTEAFF. Written as DNA, the CDR3 is TGTGCCAGCAGCTTATTCCCAGTGAACACTGAAGCTTTCTTT.

This clone was counted a single time. V and J are TRBV11-2 and TRBJ1-1; D perhaps matches TRBD1 (5 bases). V was cut by 3 bases and J by 1 base, with 9 bases left in between. The CDR3 is 14 amino acids. CDR1 and CDR2 from the germline V gene are SGHAT and FQNNGV. DNA of the CDR3: TGTGCCAGCAGCTTTACAGGCCAGAACACTGAAGCTTTCTTT. Translating it yields CASSFTGQNTEAFF.

This chain uses TRBV7-2 with TRBJ2-5; 7 bases match TRBD1. Per the germline V gene, CDR1 is SGHTA and CDR2 is FQGNSA. Trimming took 5 bases from V and 4 from J; bases not matched to a gene: 13. The CDR3 is made up of 16 amino acids. CDR3 nucleotides: TGTGCCAGCAGCCTCCGGACAGGAGGTCATAGAGAGACCCAGTACTTC. Translating it yields CASSLRTGGHRETQYF.

J is TRBJ1-5 and V is TRBV6-6; D unclear. CDR1 MNHNY and CDR2 SVGAGI come from the germline V gene (reference sequence). The CDR3 extends over 15 amino acids. V lost 6 bases and J lost 4, with 16 bases in between. CDR3 in DNA: TGTGCCAGCAGCTCCGGGGAGGTCGCGAATCAGCCCCAGCATTTT. It yields the protein CASSSGEVANQPQHF.

In its sample, this clone was seen once. V gene TRBV7-2 combines with J gene TRBJ1-4, with D perhaps TRBD1 (5 bases). V was trimmed by 5 bases and J by 15 bases, leaving 13 bases between them. CDR1 SGHTA and CDR2 FQGNSA come from the germline V gene. The CDR3 has 11 residues. The CDR3 DNA reads as TGTGCCAGCAGCCCAGGGCGGGAGGTGTTTTTT. It translates to CASSPGREVFF.

The chain links TRBV1 to TRBJ1-6; the table's D call of TRBD1 was not tested on the DNA. TRBV1 is a recognized pseudogene. The CDR3 has 17 amino acids. This chain's CDR3 is CTSSQAPPPGQDSPLHF. CDR3 bases: TGCACCAGCAGCCAAGCCCCACCCCCGGGACAGGACTCACCCCTCCACTTT.

J is TRBJ2-2 and V is TRBV28; 7 bases match TRBD1. The V gene's germline CDR1 is MDHEN and CDR2 SYDVKM. The CDR3 extends over 16 amino acids. J was trimmed by 0 bases and V by 4 bases; bases with no gene match: 5. CDR3 sequence: CASSSTGQTNTGELFF. CDR3 sequence (DNA): TGTGCCAGCAGTTCTACGGGACAGACGAACACCGGGGAGCTGTTTTTT.

This chain uses TRBV4-2 with TRBJ1-4; no clear D. V lost 0 bases to trimming and J lost 2 bases, with 10 bases between them. Looked up from germline, CDR1 is LGHNA and CDR2 is YNFKEQ. The CDR3 sequence is 16 residues long. This CDR3 is CASSQDGSTTNEKLFF. In DNA form, the CDR3 reads TGTGCCAGCAGCCAAGACGGGAGTACTACTAATGAAAAACTGTTTTTT.

The V call is TRBV11-2, the J call TRBJ2-2; 7 nucleotides align to TRBD1. V lost 1 base to trimming and J lost 5 bases; unmatched junction nucleotides: 1. Germline assignment: CDR1 SGHAT and CDR2 FQNNGV. CDR3 length: 14 amino acids. As DNA, the CDR3 is TGTGCCAGCAGCTTAGGGACAGGAACCGGGGAGCTGTTTTTT. The encoded protein is CASSLGTGTGELFF. Complete variable domain (other parts from reference TRBV11-2 and TRBJ2-2): EAGVAQSPRYKIIEKRQSVAFWCNPISGHATLYWYQQILGQGPKLLIQFQNNGVVDDSQLPKDRFSAERLKGVDSTLKIQPAKLEDSAVYLCASSLGTGTGELFFGEGSRLTVL.

J is TRBJ2-1 and V is TRBV5-1; tentative D call: TRBD2 (6 bases). The V end was cut by 5 bases, the J end by 7 bases, with 13 bases between. In germline, CDR1 is SGHRS, CDR2 YFSETQ. This CDR3 is 13 amino acids long. For the CDR3, the DNA is TGCGCCAGCAGGCGGGAAGTAGTAAATGAGCAGTTCTTC. This codes for CASRREVVNEQFF. Variable domain in full (rest from reference TRBV5-1 and TRBJ2-1): KAGVTQTPRYLIKTRGQQVTLSCSPISGHRSVSWYQQTPGQGLQFLFEYFSETQRNKGNFPGRFSGRQFSNSRSEMNVSTLELGDSALYLCASRREVVNEQFFGPGTRLTVL.

V is TRBV29-1 and J is TRBJ2-5; tentatively, D is TRBD2 (6 bases). The V end was cut by 7 bases, the J end by 5 bases, with 14 bases between. The CDR3 totals 12 residues. Germline CDR1 SQVTM, CDR2 ANQGSEA. In DNA, the CDR3 is TGCAGCGGCCGGGGACTCGGGGAGACCCAGTACTTC. This codes for CSGRGLGETQYF.

The rearrangement links TRBV28 to TRBJ1-4, with 7 nucleotides matching TRBD1. Germline CDR1 MDHEN, CDR2 SYDVKM. The V gene end was trimmed by 7 bases and the J gene end by 0 bases; junction bases not matched to a gene: 11. The CDR3 loop spans 17 amino acids. CDR3 amino acids: CASKSPTGSATNEKLFF. DNA for the CDR3: TGTGCCAGCAAAAGCCCGACAGGGTCCGCAACTAATGAAAAACTGTTTTTT.

V is TRBV13 and J is TRBJ2-6, with 8 bases matching TRBD2. The CDR3 length is 18 residues. V was pared by 4 bases and J by 0 bases, with 8 bases of the junction left unmatched. Germline V CDR1 and CDR2: PRHDT, FYEKMQ (reference sequence). This CDR3 reads CASSSPLAGSSGANVLTF. The CDR3 DNA reads as TGTGCCAGCAGCTCCCCCCTAGCGGGTAGCTCTGGGGCCAACGTCCTGACTTTC.

V and J are TRBV2 and TRBJ1-1; D remains ambiguous. Germline V lookup: CDR1 SNHLY, CDR2 FYNNEI. CDR3 size: 14 residues. The V gene lost 3 bases and the J gene lost 2 bases, with 10 bases spanning the gap. The CDR3 loop reads CASSDLAPNTEAFF. The CDR3 DNA is TGTGCCAGCAGTGATCTGGCACCCAACACTGAAGCTTTCTTT.

J is TRBJ2-5 and V is TRBV11-1; D might be TRBD2 (6 bases). With 5 bases removed from V and 3 bases from J, the gap between germline ends came to 13 bases. The CDR3 is 14 amino acids. Germline V lookup: CDR1 SGHAT, CDR2 FQDESV (reference sequence). The CDR3 DNA reads TGTGCCAGCAGCCCTTGGGACTGGGAAGAGACCCAGTACTTC. This codes for CASSPWDWEETQYF.

As concerns this clone: The same CDR3 is also encoded by other DNA sequences in this sample. The chain joins TRBV5-1 to TRBJ1-6, with 9 bases that match TRBD1. CDR1 SGHRS and CDR2 YFSETQ come from the germline V gene. J gave up 7 bases and V 4 bases, and 6 bases lay outside the gene matches. CDR3 length equals 15 residues. CDR3 loop: CASSLAGTGNSPLHF. The CDR3, as DNA: TGCGCCAGCAGCCTCGCCGGGACAGGGAATTCACCCCTCCACTTT.

This chain uses TRBV9 with TRBJ2-1, with 12 bases identical to TRBD2. Germline V gene lookup returns CDR1 SGDLS and CDR2 YYNGEE. The CDR3 runs 16 residues. After removal of 0 bases from V and 8 bases from J, the junction contained 6 bases not matched to a gene. CDR3 protein: CASSVAGLAGTDEQFF. The CDR3 region has the DNA TGTGCCAGCAGCGTAGCGGGACTAGCGGGTACGGATGAGCAGTTCTTC.